The 6 T cell receptor beta chains reported below all come from one sample, sequenced in a study of T-cell memory formation after mild COVID-19. TCRdb itself ran the 5' RACE reads through MiXCR, one entry per CDR3 protein. The sample has more than 250,000 distinct CDR3 sequences, about 17% seen once. The sample taken for sequencing was PBMCs or a T cell subset sorted from them (not recorded which). These receptor sequences come from a man between 18 and 35 years old who had mild COVID-19 (a few samples of this study predate the infection). Cell type and time point are not known.

The CDR3 here is CASSLTGRSEKLFF. CDR3 in DNA: TGTGCCAGCAGCTTGACAGGGAGAAGTGAAAAACTGTTTTTT. V and J are TRBV7-9 and TRBJ1-4; 7 bases align to TRBD1. The V gene's germline CDR1 is SEHNR and CDR2 FQNEAQ (reference sequence). V lost 3 bases and J lost 7; bases outside the gene matches: 5. The length of the CDR3 is 14 residues. Filled out from reference TRBV7-9 and TRBJ1-4, the complete variable domain reads DTGVSQNPRHKITKRGQNVTFRCDPISEHNRLYWYRQTLGQGPEFLTYFQNEAQLEKSRLLSDRFSAERPKGSFSTLEIQRTEQGDSAMYLCASSLTGRSEKLFFGSGTQLSVL.

The rearrangement links TRBV6-5 to TRBJ2-2, with 10 bases fitting TRBD2. Germline V gene sequence: CDR1 MNHEY, CDR2 SVGAGI. V was clipped by 2 bases and J by 4 bases; unmatched bases: 1. The CDR3 contains 15 residues. In nucleotides, the CDR3 is TGTGCCAGCAGTTACGTAGCGGGGGGCACCGGGGAGCTGTTTTTT. As protein: CASSYVAGGTGELFF.

This clonotype appeared a few times. This sequence joins TRBV6-5 and TRBJ2-3; 8 positions match TRBD1. Unmatched junction bases numbered 12, after V lost 7 bases and J lost 3 bases. The CDR3 runs to 16 residues. Germline CDR1 is MNHEY and CDR2 is SVGAGI. CDR3 region: CASTDQGAFPTDTQYF. CDR3 in DNA: TGTGCCAGCACGGACCAGGGGGCATTTCCGACAGATACGCAGTATTTT.

This clonotype was counted a few times. This sequence joins TRBV9 and TRBJ2-2; D is undetermined. Trimming cost V 0 bases and J 1 base, with 10 bases left between them. This CDR3 is 16 amino acids long. Germline values: CDR1 SGDLS, CDR2 YYNGEE. The CDR3 DNA follows: TGTGCCAGCAGCGTAGAGCCCTTAGGGAACACCGGGGAGCTGTTTTTT. The encoded protein is CASSVEPLGNTGELFF.

This chain connects TRBV5-1 to TRBJ1-1, with D possibly matching TRBD1 (5 bases). Deletions cut 4 bases from V and 2 bases from J, with 15 bases between. Looked up from germline, CDR1 is SGHRS and CDR2 is YFSETQ. The CDR3 covers 15 residues. CDR3 sequence reads: CASSLQDRDNTEAFF. CDR3 DNA sequence: TGCGCCAGCAGCCTACAAGACAGAGATAACACTGAAGCTTTCTTT.

The chain recombines TRBV4-3 with TRBJ1-2; maybe TRBD1 (5 bases). V lost 1 base to trimming and J lost 5 bases, with 11 bases between them. The CDR3 length is 14 residues. Per germline, CDR1 LGHNA and CDR2 YSLEER. CDR3 sequence: CASSQVRVGYGYTF. In DNA, the CDR3 is TGCGCCAGCAGCCAAGTCAGGGTGGGGTATGGCTACACCTTC.